This T cell receptor (beta chain) was profiled in a study of beta chain features in type 1 diabetes. Study-level points and caveats: Insertions were fewer and deletions more numerous at VDJ junctions in type 1 diabetes patients.

In this sample, this clone turned up a few times. Its antigen is not identified. V lost 4 bases and J 4 bases, leaving 19 bases between the germline ends. The CDR3 is 16 residues long. Germline V gene lookup returns CDR1 MNHEY and CDR2 SVGAGI. Reverse transcription of all isolated RNA meant that expressed TCRB transcripts were sequenced. Assay: immunoSEQ multiplex PCR; the TCRdb copy retains only in-frame clones and omits some. The sample records approximately 330,000 clones, 9.5% to 12% being singletons. The TCR was taken from a woman younger than 45 in good health. V is TRBV6-5 and J is TRBJ2-5; D possibly corresponds to TRBD1 (7 bases). Sample: naive CD4+ T cells from blood. The CDR3: CASSLTNQGGRETQYF. The CDR3 nucleotides are TGTGCCAGCAGTTTGACAAACCAGGGGGGTAGAGAGACCCAGTACTTC.